The next 7 T cell receptor beta chains were all read from a single sample in a study of shared clonotypes between healthy human individuals. Assay used: immunoSEQ multiplex PCR; TCRdb lists only in-frame clones, some missing. Of about 2.4 million clones listed, approximately 93% are singletons. Sequencing input: naive CD4+ T cells from PBMCs. The subset here: CD45RA+ positively selected. The receptor source for this set is a man aged 18 to 30 in good health. Some clones in this sample may be carry-over from other donors' samples.

The chain is built from TRBV7-2 and TRBJ2-7; the match to TRBD2 covers 8 bases. There are 13 residues in the CDR3. Per germline, CDR1 SGHTA and CDR2 FQGNSA. The J segment lost 6 bases and the V segment lost 4 bases, leaving 5 bases of the junction unmatched. This chain's CDR3 is CASSSQRESEQYF. The CDR3 DNA reads as TGTGCCAGCAGCTCACAGCGGGAGTCCGAGCAGTACTTC.

The V call is TRBV28, the J call TRBJ2-7; D perhaps matches TRBD1 (6 bases). V lost 5 bases, J lost 7 bases, and 12 bases lay in between. This CDR3 has 12 amino acids. Germline CDR1 is MDHEN and CDR2 is SYDVKM. The CDR3 bases are TGTGCCAGCAGTATACAGGGCCGGGAGCAGTACTTC. Translating it yields CASSIQGREQYF. The full variable domain, its missing parts supplied by reference TRBV28 and TRBJ2-7, is DVKVTQSSRYLVKRTGEKVFLECVQDMDHENMFWYRQDPGLGLRLIYFSYDVKMKEKGDIPEGYSVSREKKERFSLILESASTNQTSMYLCASSIQGREQYFGPGTRLTVT.

The J gene is TRBJ2-2, the V gene TRBV5-6, with D tentatively TRBD1 (5 bases). Trimming shortened V by 2 bases and J by 6 bases, and 11 bases separated the two germline ends. Germline CDR1 SGHDT, CDR2 YYEEEE. The length of the CDR3 is 14 residues. The CDR3 reads CASSLWGSSGELFF. CDR3 coding DNA: TGTGCCAGCAGCTTATGGGGCTCTTCCGGGGAGCTGTTTTTT.

The chain uses TRBV5-1 and TRBJ1-2; 12 bases agree with TRBD1. V lost 1 base and J lost 4; bases outside the gene matches: 11. This CDR3 is built from 18 residues. CDR1 and CDR2 from the germline V gene are SGHRS and YFSETQ. In DNA form, the CDR3 reads TGCGCCAGCAGCTTGTTCCGCCGGGACAGGGGGCAAGGCTATGGCTACACCTTC. Translating it yields CASSLFRRDRGQGYGYTF.

The chain uses TRBV11-2 and TRBJ2-3; D might be TRBD1 (6 bases). Trimming cost V 3 bases and J 2 bases, with 9 bases left between them. The CDR3 is 14 residues long. Germline V CDR1 and CDR2: SGHAT, FQNNGV. The CDR3: CASSFGQFTDTQYF. CDR3 DNA: TGTGCCAGCAGCTTCGGACAGTTCACAGATACGCAGTATTTT.

The chain carries TRBV19 and TRBJ2-7; 9 nucleotides match TRBD2. Per the germline V gene, CDR1 is LNHDA and CDR2 is SQIVND (reference sequence). This CDR3 has 15 residues. The J segment lost 3 bases and the V segment lost 2 bases, leaving 5 bases of the junction unmatched. The CDR3 loop reads CASSISAGGFYEQYF. The CDR3 DNA reads as TGTGCCAGTAGTATATCAGCGGGGGGATTCTACGAGCAGTACTTC.

V is TRBV5-1 and J is TRBJ2-7, with TRBD2 identical over 13 bases. The CDR3 is made up of 13 amino acids. V was clipped by 5 bases and J by 4 bases; unmatched bases: 0. Germline V CDR1 and CDR2: SGHRS, YFSETQ. CDR3 region: CASRTSGGYEQYF. CDR3 sequence (DNA): TGCGCCAGCAGGACTAGCGGGGGGTACGAGCAGTACTTC.